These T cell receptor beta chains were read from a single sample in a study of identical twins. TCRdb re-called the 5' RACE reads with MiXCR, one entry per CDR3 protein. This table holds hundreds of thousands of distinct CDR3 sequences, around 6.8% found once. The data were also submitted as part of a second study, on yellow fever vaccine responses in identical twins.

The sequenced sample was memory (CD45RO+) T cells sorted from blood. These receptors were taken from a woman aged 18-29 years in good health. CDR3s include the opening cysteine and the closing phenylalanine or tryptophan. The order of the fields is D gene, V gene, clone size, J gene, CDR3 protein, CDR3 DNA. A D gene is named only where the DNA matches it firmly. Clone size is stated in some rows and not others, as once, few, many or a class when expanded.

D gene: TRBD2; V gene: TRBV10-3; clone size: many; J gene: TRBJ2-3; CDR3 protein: CAISAGAGGSTDTQYF; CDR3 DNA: TGTGCCATCAGTGCAGGGGCGGGGGGGAGCACAGATACGCAGTATTTT
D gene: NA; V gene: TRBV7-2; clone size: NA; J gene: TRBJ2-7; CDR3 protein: CASSRGGVGRSYEQYF; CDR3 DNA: TGTGCCAGCAGCCGTGGGGGCGTTGGCCGCTCCTACGAGCAGTACTTC
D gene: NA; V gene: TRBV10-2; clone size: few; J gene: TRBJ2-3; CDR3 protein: CASSESFRVGGTDTQYF; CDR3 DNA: TGCGCCAGCAGTGAGTCCTTTCGGGTGGGAGGCACAGATACGCAGTATTTT
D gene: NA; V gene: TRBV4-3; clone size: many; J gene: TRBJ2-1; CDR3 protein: CASSQDRPYNEQFF; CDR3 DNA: TGCGCCAGCAGCCAAGATAGACCTTACAATGAGCAGTTCTTC
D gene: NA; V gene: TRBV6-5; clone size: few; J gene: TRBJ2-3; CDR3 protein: CASSYAGAQDTQYF; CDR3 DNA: TGTGCCAGCAGTTACGCGGGGGCGCAGGATACGCAGTATTTT
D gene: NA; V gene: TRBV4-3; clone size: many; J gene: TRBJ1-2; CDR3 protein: CASSQVFGQGYGYTF; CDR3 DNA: TGCGCCAGCAGCCAAGTTTTTGGGCAGGGCTATGGCTACACCTTC
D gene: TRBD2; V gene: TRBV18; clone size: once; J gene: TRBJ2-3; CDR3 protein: CASSLAREGTDTQYF; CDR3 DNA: TGTGCCAGCTCACTTGCGCGGGAGGGCACAGATACGCAGTATTTT
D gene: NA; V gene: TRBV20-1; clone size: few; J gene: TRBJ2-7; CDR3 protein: CSATYGRSEQYF; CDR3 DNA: TGCAGTGCCACCTACGGTCGGAGCGAGCAGTACTTC
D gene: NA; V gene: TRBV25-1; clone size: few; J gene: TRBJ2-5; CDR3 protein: CASSDFAGVGETQYF; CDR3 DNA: TGTGCCAGCTCCGACTTTGCAGGGGTAGGAGAGACCCAGTACTTC
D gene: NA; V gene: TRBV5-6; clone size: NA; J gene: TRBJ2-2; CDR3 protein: CASSLVGGYTGELFF; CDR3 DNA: TGTGCCAGCAGCTTGGTAGGGGGGTACACCGGGGAGCTGTTTTTT
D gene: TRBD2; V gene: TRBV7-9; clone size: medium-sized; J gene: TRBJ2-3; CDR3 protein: CASSLRGLAVDTQYF; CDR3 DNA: TGTGCCAGCAGCTTACGTGGACTAGCAGTGGATACGCAGTATTTT
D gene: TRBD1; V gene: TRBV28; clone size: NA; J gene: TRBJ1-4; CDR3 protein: CASEDRGPEKLFF; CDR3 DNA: TGTGCCAGCGAGGACAGGGGGCCGGAAAAACTGTTTTTT
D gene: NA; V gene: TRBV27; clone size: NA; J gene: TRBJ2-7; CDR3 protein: CASSLRRSYEQYF; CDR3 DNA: TGTGCCAGCAGTTTGAGGCGGAGCTACGAGCAGTACTTC
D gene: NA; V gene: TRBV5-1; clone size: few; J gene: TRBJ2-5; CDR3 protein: CASSLVSEEETQYF; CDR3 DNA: TGCGCCAGCAGCTTGGTTAGCGAGGAAGAGACCCAGTACTTC
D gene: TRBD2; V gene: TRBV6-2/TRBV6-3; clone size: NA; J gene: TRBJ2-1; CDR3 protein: CASRDSSGRGNEQFF; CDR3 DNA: TGTGCCAGCAGGGACTCTAGCGGGAGGGGCAATGAGCAGTTCTTC
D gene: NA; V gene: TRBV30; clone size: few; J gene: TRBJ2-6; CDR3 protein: CAWSVFSGANVLTF; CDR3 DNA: TGTGCCTGGAGTGTTTTCTCTGGGGCCAACGTCCTGACTTTC
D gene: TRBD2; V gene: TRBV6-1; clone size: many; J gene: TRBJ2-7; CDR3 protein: CASRTSGAYEQYF; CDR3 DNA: TGTGCCAGCCGGACTAGCGGGGCCTACGAGCAGTACTTC
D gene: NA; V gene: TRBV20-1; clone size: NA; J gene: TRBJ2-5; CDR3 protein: CSARANQETQYF; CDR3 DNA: TGCAGTGCTAGAGCTAATCAAGAGACCCAGTACTTC
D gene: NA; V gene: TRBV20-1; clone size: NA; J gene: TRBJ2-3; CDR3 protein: CSARSGVSTDTQYF; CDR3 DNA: TGCAGTGCTAGGTCGGGCGTTAGCACAGATACGCAGTATTTT
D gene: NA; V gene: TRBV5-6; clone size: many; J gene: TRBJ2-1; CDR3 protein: CASSSAPLNEQFF; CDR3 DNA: TGTGCCAGCAGCTCGGCCCCACTCAATGAGCAGTTCTTC
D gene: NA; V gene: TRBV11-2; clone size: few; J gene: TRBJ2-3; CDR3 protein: CASGLRGGASDTQYF; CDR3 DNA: TGTGCCAGCGGGCTGAGAGGGGGGGCCTCAGATACGCAGTATTTT
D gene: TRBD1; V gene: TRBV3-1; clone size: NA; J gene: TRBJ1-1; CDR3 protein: CASSSRGPHTEAFF; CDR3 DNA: TGTGCCAGCAGCTCCAGGGGGCCCCACACTGAAGCTTTCTTT
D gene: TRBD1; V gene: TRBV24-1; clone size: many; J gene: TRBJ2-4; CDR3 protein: CATSDRTGYNIQYF; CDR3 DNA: TGTGCCACCAGTGACCGGACAGGTTACAACATTCAGTACTTC
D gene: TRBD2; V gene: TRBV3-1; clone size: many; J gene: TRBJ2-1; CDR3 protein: CASSQRTGTSKFF; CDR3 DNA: TGTGCCAGCAGCCAACGTACCGGGACTAGTAAGTTCTTC
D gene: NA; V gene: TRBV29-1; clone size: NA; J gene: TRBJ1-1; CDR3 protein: CSVTPNTEAFF; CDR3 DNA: TGCAGCGTAACACCCAACACTGAAGCTTTCTTT
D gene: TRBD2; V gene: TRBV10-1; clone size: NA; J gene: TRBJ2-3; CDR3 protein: CASSAGGSDTQYF; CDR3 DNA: TGCGCCAGCAGTGCGGGAGGATCGGATACGCAGTATTTT
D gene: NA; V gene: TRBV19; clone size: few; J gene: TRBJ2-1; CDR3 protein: CASSSGLSTEQFF; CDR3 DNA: TGTGCCAGTAGTAGTGGTTTATCGACTGAGCAGTTCTTC
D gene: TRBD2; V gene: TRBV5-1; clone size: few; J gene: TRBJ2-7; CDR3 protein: CASSWGTSASYEQYF; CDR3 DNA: TGCGCCAGCAGCTGGGGGACTAGCGCTTCCTACGAGCAGTACTTC
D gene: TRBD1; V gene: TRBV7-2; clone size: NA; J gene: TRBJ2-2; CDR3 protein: CASSSQGYNGELFF; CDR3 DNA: TGTGCCAGCAGCTCACAGGGGTACAACGGGGAGCTGTTTTTT
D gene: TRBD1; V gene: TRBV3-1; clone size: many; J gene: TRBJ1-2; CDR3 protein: CASSQVGTGYGYTF; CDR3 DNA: TGTGCCAGCAGCCAAGTCGGGACAGGGTATGGCTACACCTTC
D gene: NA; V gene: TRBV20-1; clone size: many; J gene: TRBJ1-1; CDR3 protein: CSARQGTEAFF; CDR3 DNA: TGCAGTGCTAGACAGGGAACTGAAGCTTTCTTT
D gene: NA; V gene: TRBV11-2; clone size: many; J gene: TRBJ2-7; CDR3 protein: CASSLPWSSYEQYF; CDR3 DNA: TGTGCCAGCAGCTTACCTTGGAGCTCCTACGAGCAGTACTTC
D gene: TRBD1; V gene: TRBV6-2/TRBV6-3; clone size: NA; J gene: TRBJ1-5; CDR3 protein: CASRNGQGGGNQPQHF; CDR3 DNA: TGTGCCAGCAGGAACGGACAGGGCGGGGGCAATCAGCCCCAGCATTTT
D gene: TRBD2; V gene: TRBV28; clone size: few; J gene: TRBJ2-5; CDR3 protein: CASRASGRGETQYF; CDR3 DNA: TGTGCCAGCAGGGCTAGCGGGAGAGGAGAGACCCAGTACTTC
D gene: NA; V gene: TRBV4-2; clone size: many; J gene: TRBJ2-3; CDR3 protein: CASSQDNTNTDTQYF; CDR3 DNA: TGTGCCAGCAGCCAAGATAATACAAACACAGATACGCAGTATTTT
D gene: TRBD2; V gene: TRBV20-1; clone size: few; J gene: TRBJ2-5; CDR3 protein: CSARTSAKETQYF; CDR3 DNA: TGCAGTGCCAGGACTAGCGCAAAAGAGACCCAGTACTTC
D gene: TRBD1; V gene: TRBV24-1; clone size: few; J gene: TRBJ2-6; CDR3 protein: CATSDPPGTGPSGANVLTF; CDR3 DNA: TGTGCCACCAGTGATCCGCCCGGGACAGGCCCTTCTGGGGCCAACGTCCTGACTTTC
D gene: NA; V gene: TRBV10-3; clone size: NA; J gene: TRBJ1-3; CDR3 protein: CAIRGGSSGNTIYF; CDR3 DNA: TGTGCCATCAGAGGAGGGAGCTCTGGAAACACCATATATTTT
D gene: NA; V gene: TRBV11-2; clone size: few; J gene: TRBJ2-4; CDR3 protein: CASSGSGAKNIQYF; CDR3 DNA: TGTGCCAGCAGCGGTAGCGGAGCCAAAAACATTCAGTACTTC
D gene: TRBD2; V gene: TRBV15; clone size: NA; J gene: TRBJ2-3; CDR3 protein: CATSIAGTSGTDTQYF; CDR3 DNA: TGTGCCACCAGCATCGCCGGGACTAGCGGCACAGATACGCAGTATTTT
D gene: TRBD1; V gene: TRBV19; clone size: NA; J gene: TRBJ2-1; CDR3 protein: CASSILAAGGLNEQFF; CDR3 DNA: TGTGCCAGTAGTATTTTGGCAGCAGGGGGCTTGAATGAGCAGTTCTTC
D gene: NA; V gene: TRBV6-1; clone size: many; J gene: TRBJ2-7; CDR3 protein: CASSRVVYEQYF; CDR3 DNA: TGTGCCAGCAGTCGGGTTGTCTACGAGCAGTACTTC
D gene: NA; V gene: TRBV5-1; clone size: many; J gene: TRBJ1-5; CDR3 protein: CASSLAPLTVNQPQHF; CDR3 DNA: TGCGCCAGCAGCTTGGCCCCGCTGACAGTCAATCAGCCCCAGCATTTT
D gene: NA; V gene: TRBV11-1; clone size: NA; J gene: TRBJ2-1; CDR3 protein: CASSLARVGNEQFF; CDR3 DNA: TGTGCCAGCAGCTTAGCCAGGGTCGGCAATGAGCAGTTCTTC
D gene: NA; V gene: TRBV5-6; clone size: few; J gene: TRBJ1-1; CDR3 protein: CASSFSLAPDGTEAFF; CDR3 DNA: TGTGCCAGCAGCTTTAGCCTTGCCCCAGACGGCACTGAAGCTTTCTTT
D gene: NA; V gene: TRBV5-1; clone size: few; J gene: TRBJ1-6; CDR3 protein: CASSPEGGRVDNSPLHF; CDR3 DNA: TGCGCCAGCAGCCCCGAGGGGGGGCGCGTGGATAATTCACCCCTCCACTTT
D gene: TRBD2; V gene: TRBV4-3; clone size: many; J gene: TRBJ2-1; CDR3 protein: CASSQDTSGGSYNEQFF; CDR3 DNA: TGCGCCAGCAGCCAAGATACTAGCGGGGGGTCCTACAATGAGCAGTTCTTC
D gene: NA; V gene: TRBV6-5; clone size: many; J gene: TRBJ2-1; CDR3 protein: CASSYSTGSYAEQFF; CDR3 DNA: TGTGCCAGCAGTTACTCGACAGGATCGTACGCTGAGCAGTTCTTC
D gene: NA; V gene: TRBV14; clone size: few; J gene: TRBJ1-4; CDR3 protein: CASSQSSQFNEKLFF; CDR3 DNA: TGTGCCAGCAGCCAATCGTCGCAGTTTAATGAAAAACTGTTTTTT
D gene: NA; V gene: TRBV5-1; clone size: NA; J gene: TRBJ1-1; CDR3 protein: CASSLMADTEAFF; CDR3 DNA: TGCGCCAGCAGCTTGATGGCAGACACTGAAGCTTTCTTT
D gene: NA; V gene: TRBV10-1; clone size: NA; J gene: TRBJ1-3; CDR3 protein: CASSPAWTGNTIYF; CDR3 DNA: TGCGCCAGCAGTCCCGCCTGGACGGGAAACACCATATATTTT